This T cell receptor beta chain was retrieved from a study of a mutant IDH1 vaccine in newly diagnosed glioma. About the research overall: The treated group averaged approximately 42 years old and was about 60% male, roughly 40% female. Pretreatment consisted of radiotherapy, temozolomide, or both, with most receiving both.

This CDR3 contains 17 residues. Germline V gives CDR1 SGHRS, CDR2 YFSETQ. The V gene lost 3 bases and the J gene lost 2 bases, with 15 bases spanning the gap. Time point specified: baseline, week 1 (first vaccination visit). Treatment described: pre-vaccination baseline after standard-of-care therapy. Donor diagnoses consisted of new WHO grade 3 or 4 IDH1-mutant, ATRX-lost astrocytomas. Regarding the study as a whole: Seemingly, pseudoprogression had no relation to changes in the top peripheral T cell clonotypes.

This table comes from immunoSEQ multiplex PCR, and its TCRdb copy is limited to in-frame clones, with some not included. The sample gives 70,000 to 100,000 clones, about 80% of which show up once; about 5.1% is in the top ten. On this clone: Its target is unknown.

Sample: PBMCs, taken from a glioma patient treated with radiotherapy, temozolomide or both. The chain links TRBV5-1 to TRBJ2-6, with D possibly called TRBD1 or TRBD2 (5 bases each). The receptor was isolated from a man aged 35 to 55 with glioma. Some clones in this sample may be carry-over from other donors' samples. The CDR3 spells CASSSLPGTAGANVLTF. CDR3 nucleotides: TGCGCCAGCAGCTCCCTACCTGGGACGGCTGGGGCCAACGTCCTGACTTTC.